The rows below give T cell receptor beta chains drawn from one sample of a study of vaccination and CD4 T cells after COVID-19. TCRdb reprocessed the PCR reads via MiXCR and lists one record per CDR3 protein. Among about 21,000 distinct CDR3 sequences listed, 44% were seen once. Which antigens these TCRs recognize remains unknown. The sample here was CD4+ T cells from blood, cultured in vitro, taken before SARS-CoV-2 vaccination. The receptors were sampled from a human donor who had recovered from COVID-19. The CDR3 runs from the conserved cysteine through the conserved F or W. A D gene is named only where the DNA matches it firmly. Expanded clones are given a class, and other clones once, few, many or no size at all.

V gene	J gene	D gene	CDR3 length	clone size	CDR3 DNA	CDR3 protein
TRBV6-5	TRBJ2-3	.	13	few	TGTGCCAGCAGTTACGACAGCGGAGATACGCAGTATTTT	CASSYDSGDTQYF
TRBV27	TRBJ2-7	.	14	.	TGTGCCAGCAGTTTATCTAGCAGGGGCTACGAGCAGTACTTC	CASSLSSRGYEQYF
TRBV4-1	TRBJ2-1	.	17	.	TGCGCCAGCACCCTAGGGGGGGCACCCAGCTCCTACAATGAGCAGTTCTTC	CASTLGGAPSSYNEQFF
TRBV6-1	TRBJ1-1	.	15	.	TGTGCCAGCAGTCCGGAGGGACTGCTGAACACTGAAGCTTTCTTT	CASSPEGLLNTEAFF
TRBV7-2	TRBJ1-6	.	14	.	TGTGCCAGCAGCCCTCTCTCCTATAATTCACCCCTCCACTTT	CASSPLSYNSPLHF
TRBV7-3	TRBJ1-1	.	14	few	TGTGCCAGCAGCGAGGGGGGTGGGAACACTGAAGCTTTCTTT	CASSEGGGNTEAFF
TRBV5-5	TRBJ1-2	TRBD1	15	.	TGTGCCAGCAGCCCAAGGACAGGGTCTAACTATGGCTACACCTTC	CASSPRTGSNYGYTF
TRBV2	TRBJ1-2	.	13	.	TGTGCCAGCAGTGAGGGGAGGGACTATGGCTACACCTTC	CASSEGRDYGYTF
TRBV20-1	TRBJ1-2	.	13	.	TGCAGTGCTAGACTCACAGGCGACTATGGCTACACCTTC	CSARLTGDYGYTF
TRBV6-2/TRBV6-3	TRBJ1-1	.	12	.	TGTGCCACCCGGCAGTCGCACACTGAAGCTTTCTTT	CATRQSHTEAFF
TRBV19	TRBJ1-5	TRBD1	14	few	TGTGCCAGTAGACGGACAGGGCTCAATCAGCCCCAGCATTTT	CASRRTGLNQPQHF
TRBV20-1	TRBJ2-2	.	17	.	TGCAGTGCGAAGCGCCTCACAGAGGCCCGGGACACCGGGGAGCTGTTTTTT	CSAKRLTEARDTGELFF
TRBV9	TRBJ2-1	TRBD2	15	.	TGTGCCAGCAGCGTCTCTAGCGGGAGGGTGGGTGAGCAGTTCTTC	CASSVSSGRVGEQFF
TRBV7-8	TRBJ2-2	TRBD2	18	.	TGTGCCAGCAGCTTAGCGCTTCGGGGAGGGGCGAACACCGGGGAGCTGTTTTTT	CASSLALRGGANTGELFF
TRBV7-9	TRBJ1-6	TRBD1	16	.	TGTGCCAGCAGCTACCAACCGACAGGGCAAGATTCACCCCTCCACTTT	CASSYQPTGQDSPLHF
TRBV14	TRBJ1-2	.	14	.	TGTGCCAGCAGCCAAGATCTATTCGGTTTCGGCTACACCTTC	CASSQDLFGFGYTF
TRBV6-1	TRBJ2-7	TRBD1	14	.	TGTGCCAGCAGGCAGGGACAGGGGGGCTACGAGCAGTACTTC	CASRQGQGGYEQYF
TRBV2	TRBJ2-5	TRBD2	16	.	TGTGCCAGCAGCCGCAAACTAGCGGGAGTAGGGGAGACCCAGTACTTC	CASSRKLAGVGETQYF